Listed below are T cell receptor beta chains from one sample, sequenced in a study of blood T cell repertoires in COVID-19. Libraries were prepared by immunoSEQ multiplex PCR; TCRdb keeps only in-frame clonotypes and omits some of them. In the table there are 100,000 to 150,000 clones, 81% of which are singletons. Sequenced material: peripheral blood. The receptors originated from a woman aged 50 to 60 with acute or convalescent COVID-19. The CDR3 runs from the conserved cysteine through the conserved F or W. The D gene is left open where the match is weak. Not every row has a clone size; where given, it reads once, few, many or a size class.

D gene	J gene	clone size	V gene	CDR3 protein	CDR3 DNA
TRBD1	TRBJ1-5	NA	TRBV28	CASSVPRQGMGQPQHF	TGTGCCAGCAGTGTCCCCCGACAGGGAATGGGTCAGCCCCAGCATTTT
NA	TRBJ1-5	NA	TRBV24-1	CATSDPDQPQHF	TGTGCCACCAGTGATCCTGATCAGCCCCAGCATTTT
NA	TRBJ1-1	NA	TRBV29-1	CSVEESMNTEAFF	TGCAGCGTTGAGGAGAGCATGAACACTGAAGCTTTCTTT
TRBD1	TRBJ2-5	NA	TRBV7-2	CASSLGTEGTQYF	TGTGCCAGCAGCCTTGGGACAGAAGGGACCCAGTACTTC
TRBD2	TRBJ2-7	NA	TRBV28	CASSLAGGPDEQYF	TGTGCCAGCAGCTTAGCGGGAGGGCCAGACGAGCAGTACTTC
TRBD1	TRBJ2-2	NA	TRBV14	CASSQGPTGYTGELFF	TGTGCCAGCAGCCAAGGCCCGACAGGGTACACCGGGGAGCTGTTTTTT
NA	TRBJ2-1	NA	TRBV6-2/TRBV6-3	CASSYPSPNEQFF	TGTGCCAGCAGTTACCCTAGCCCCAATGAGCAGTTCTTC
TRBD1	TRBJ2-2	NA	TRBV19	CASGDRGQTGELFF	TGTGCCAGTGGGGACAGGGGGCAAACCGGGGAGCTGTTTTTT
NA	TRBJ1-5	NA	TRBV20-1	CSASGRYNQPQHF	TGCAGTGCTAGTGGCCGGTACAATCAGCCCCAGCATTTT
NA	TRBJ1-2	few	TRBV29-1	CSVSLGDGYTF	TGCAGCGTTAGTCTGGGAGATGGCTACACCTTC
NA	TRBJ1-1	NA	TRBV12-5	CASGLGNRATEAFF	TGTGCTAGTGGTTTGGGAAACAGGGCCACTGAAGCTTTCTTT
TRBD2	TRBJ2-5	NA	TRBV5-1	CASSLFAAGEETQYF	TGCGCCAGTAGTTTGTTCGCGGCGGGGGAAGAGACCCAGTACTTC
NA	TRBJ2-5	NA	TRBV29-1	CSVEGGPTSSETQYF	TGCAGCGTTGAGGGTGGTCCTACTTCTAGCGAGACCCAGTACTTC
NA	TRBJ1-5	NA	TRBV3-1/TRBV3-2	CASSQGTPNQPQHF	TGTGCCAGCAGCCAAGGGACACCCAATCAGCCCCAGCATTTT
NA	TRBJ1-1	NA	TRBV2	CASSMVWGPEAFF	TGTGCCAGCAGTATGGTTTGGGGCCCTGAAGCTTTCTTT
NA	TRBJ2-5	NA	TRBV19	CASSIRRHEETQYF	TGTGCCAGTAGTATTCGCAGGCATGAGGAGACCCAGTACTTC
TRBD1	TRBJ1-2	NA	TRBV6-5	CASRDRGNGGYTF	TGTGCCAGCAGGGACAGGGGGAACGGTGGCTACACCTTC
TRBD2	TRBJ2-2	NA	TRBV10-3	CAIKSGGLRTGELFF	TGTGCCATCAAATCGGGAGGACTTAGAACCGGGGAGCTGTTTTTT
NA	TRBJ2-1	NA	TRBV7-9	CASSGGGVVNEQFF	TGTGCCAGCAGTGGGGGAGGAGTGGTCAATGAGCAGTTCTTC
TRBD2	TRBJ2-3	NA	TRBV6-4	CASSEASGTADTQYF	TGTGCCAGCAGTGAGGCTAGCGGGACTGCAGATACGCAGTATTTT
NA	TRBJ1-3	NA	TRBV19	CASRWQGSGNTIYF	TGTGCCAGTAGATGGCAGGGCTCTGGAAACACCATATATTTT
TRBD2	TRBJ2-2	NA	TRBV9	CASSPSGLAGGPNTGELFF	TGTGCCAGCAGCCCATCGGGACTAGCGGGAGGCCCGAACACCGGGGAGCTGTTTTTT
NA	TRBJ1-1	NA	TRBV4-1	CASSQRDEAFF	TGCGCCAGCAGCCAAAGAGATGAAGCTTTCTTT
NA	TRBJ2-7	NA	TRBV30	CAWSAQGYEQYF	TGTGCCTGGAGTGCCCAGGGTTACGAGCAGTACTTC
TRBD1	TRBJ2-7	few	TRBV27	CASSLSGDGTGAYEQYF	TGTGCCAGCAGTTTATCGGGGGACGGGACAGGGGCCTACGAGCAGTACTTC
TRBD1	TRBJ2-5	NA	TRBV2	CASREGQGKETQYF	TGTGCCAGCAGGGAAGGACAGGGGAAAGAGACCCAGTACTTC
NA	TRBJ1-5	NA	TRBV23-1	CASSQPIIGQRNQPQHF	TGCGCCAGCAGTCAACCCATCATTGGACAGCGAAATCAGCCCCAGCATTTT
TRBD2	TRBJ2-1	NA	TRBV5-1	CASSLALAVYSYNEQFF	TGCGCCAGCAGCTTGGCCCTAGCGGTCTACTCCTACAATGAGCAGTTCTTC
TRBD2	TRBJ2-7	NA	TRBV18	CASSLTSEHSYEQYF	TGTGCCAGCTCGCTAACTAGCGAACATTCCTACGAGCAGTACTTC
TRBD2	TRBJ2-2	NA	TRBV19	CASSRGGLTGELFF	TGTGCCAGTAGTCGCGGGGGTCTCACCGGGGAGCTGTTTTTT
NA	TRBJ1-3	NA	TRBV11-2	CASSLIGLQQSGNTIYF	TGTGCCAGCAGCTTAATCGGACTGCAACAATCTGGAAACACCATATATTTT
TRBD2	TRBJ2-3	NA	TRBV18	CASSPLAGVYTDTQYF	TGTGCCAGCTCACCCCTAGCGGGGGTGTACACAGATACGCAGTATTTT
NA	TRBJ1-3	NA	TRBV6-5	CASSYSGGVTGNTIYF	TGTGCCAGCAGTTACTCGGGGGGGGTAACTGGAAACACCATATATTTT
NA	TRBJ1-1	NA	TRBV30	CAWSVRDTEAFF	TGTGCCTGGAGTGTCCGGGACACTGAAGCTTTCTTT
NA	TRBJ1-2	few	TRBV29-1	CSVGQGPNYGYTF	TGCAGCGTTGGCCAGGGTCCCAACTATGGCTACACCTTC
TRBD2	TRBJ2-1	NA	TRBV6-5	CASSYRLADYNEQFF	TGTGCCAGCAGTTACAGACTAGCGGACTACAATGAGCAGTTCTTC